The 15 T cell receptor beta chains listed next were all sequenced from one sample in a study of shared clonotypes between healthy human individuals. Method: immunoSEQ multiplex PCR; TCRdb's copy keeps in-frame clones and lacks some. The table records roughly 2.5 million clones, over 85% of them present only once. Sequenced sample: naive CD4+ T cells sorted from blood. Subset noted: CD45RA+ positively selected. Every receptor here comes from a man between 18 and 29 years old in good health.

This chain connects TRBV9 to TRBJ1-1; TRBD1 matches at 8 bases. V lost 2 bases to trimming and J lost 0 bases; unmatched junction nucleotides: 9. CDR1 and CDR2 (germline): SGDLS, YYNGEE. This CDR3 contains 17 residues. CDR3 sequence reads: CASSVHGTGEMNTEAFF. The CDR3 region has the DNA TGTGCCAGCAGCGTCCATGGGACAGGCGAGATGAACACTGAAGCTTTCTTT.

Regarding this clone: A much larger clone lies a single base off, so this may be a read error. The sample carries other DNA sequences with the same CDR3. The V and J genes are TRBV11-1 and TRBJ1-1; the D is unclear. CDR3 length: 13 amino acids. Germline CDR1 SGHAT, CDR2 FQDESV (reference sequence). Trimming shortened V by 1 base and J by 1 base, and 4 bases separated the two germline ends. The CDR3 is CASSLDRNTEAFF. In DNA, the CDR3 is TGTGCCAGCAGCTTAGACAGGAACACTGAAGCTTTCTTT. The entire variable domain, with the rest obtained from reference TRBV11-1 and TRBJ1-1, is as follows: EAEVAQSPRYKITEKSQAVAFWCDPISGHATLYWYRQILGQGPELLVQFQDESVVDDSQLPKDRFSAERLKGVDSTLKIQPAELGDSAMYLCASSLDRNTEAFFGQGTRLTVV.

The chain links TRBV5-6 to TRBJ1-3, with 9 bases identical to TRBD1. Per germline, CDR1 SGHDT and CDR2 YYEEEE. This CDR3 contains 17 residues. The J segment lost 0 bases and the V segment lost 2 bases, leaving 6 bases of the junction unmatched. The CDR3 DNA reads TGTGCCAGCAGCTTTGACAGGGGGTCCTACTCTGGAAACACCATATATTTT. Its translation: CASSFDRGSYSGNTIYF.

The chain employs TRBV9 and TRBJ2-1, with D unresolved. The CDR3 is 15 amino acids. Trimming pared 2 bases from V and 4 bases from J, leaving 13 bases between. CDR1 SGDLS and CDR2 YYNGEE come from the germline V gene. The DNA of the CDR3 is TGTGCCAGCAGCGTTGGAAGGGCGCAGTACAATGAGCAGTTCTTC. This encodes CASSVGRAQYNEQFF.

The chain links TRBV2 to TRBJ2-7, with D perhaps TRBD2 (6 bases). This CDR3 spans 14 amino acids. Germline CDR1 is SNHLY and CDR2 is FYNNEI. V lost 7 bases and J lost 2, with 15 bases in between. CDR3: CASTGDRYTYEQYF. The CDR3 DNA follows: TGTGCCAGCACGGGGGACCGATATACCTACGAGCAGTACTTC.

Remarks on this clone: Other DNA variants within this sample encode the same CDR3. The chain has TRBV7-9 and TRBJ2-5, with TRBD1 matching over 9 bases. J lost 5 bases, V lost 5 bases, and 3 bases had no gene match. The CDR3 contains 13 residues. The germline gives CDR1 SEHNR, CDR2 FQNEAQ (reference sequence). DNA for the CDR3: TGTGCCAGCAGCCCCGGACAGGGGGAGACCCAGTACTTC. Its protein product is CASSPGQGETQYF.

The CDR3 region has the DNA TGTGCCTGGAGACTAGCGGGAGGGGGTGAGCAGTTCTTC. Translating it yields CAWRLAGGGEQFF. The V and J genes are TRBV30 and TRBJ2-1; 13 nucleotides align to TRBD2. The CDR3 runs 13 residues. Germline-derived CDR1 and CDR2 are GTSNPN and SVGIG (reference sequence). The V segment lost 3 bases and the J segment 9 bases; nucleotides outside the gene matches: 2.

The genes are TRBV6-1 and TRBJ2-7; 10 bases fit TRBD1. J was trimmed by 2 bases and V by 8 bases; bases with no gene match: 6. The germline V gene has CDR1 MNHNS and CDR2 SASEGT. The length of the CDR3 is 14 residues. CDR3 in amino acids: CASVLGTGAYEQYF. CDR3 DNA sequence: TGTGCCAGCGTCCTGGGGACAGGGGCCTACGAGCAGTACTTC.

The chain joins TRBV2 to TRBJ1-5; 8 positions match TRBD1. CDR1 and CDR2 (germline): SNHLY, FYNNEI. The CDR3 has 16 amino acids. V trimming: 5 bases; J trimming: 5 bases; junction bases outside the gene matches: 11. CDR3 bases: TGTGCCAGCAGTCGTCAAGGGACAGGTATCGATCAGCCCCAGCATTTT. Translation: CASSRQGTGIDQPQHF.

The V call is TRBV2, the J call TRBJ2-5; 8 nucleotides line up with TRBD1. Germline V gives CDR1 SNHLY, CDR2 FYNNEI. V lost 5 bases to trimming and J lost 7 bases; unmatched junction nucleotides: 9. CDR3 length: 14 amino acids. DNA for the CDR3: TGTGCCAGCAGTTACCTGACAGGGGACGGGACCCAGTACTTC. As protein: CASSYLTGDGTQYF. Looking up the rest from reference TRBV2 and TRBJ2-5 gives the full variable domain: EPEVTQTPSHQVTQMGQEVILRCVPISNHLYFYWYRQILGQKVEFLVSFYNNEISEKSEIFDDQFSVERPDGSNFTLKIRSTKLEDSAMYFCASSYLTGDGTQYFGPGTRLLVL.

A few counts support this clone. J is TRBJ1-2 and V is TRBV2; D is unresolved. The CDR3 is 17 amino acids. Trimming pared 4 bases from V and 1 base from J, leaving 19 bases between. Germline V gene data show CDR1 as SNHLY and CDR2 as FYNNEI. The CDR3 here is CASSGSFGRAHNYGYTF. CDR3 DNA sequence: TGTGCCAGCAGTGGTAGTTTCGGGAGGGCCCATAACTATGGCTACACCTTC.

The rearrangement uses TRBV28 and TRBJ1-5; a possible D gene is TRBD1 (5 bases). Germline CDR1 reads MDHEN; CDR2 reads SYDVKM. This CDR3 contains 19 residues. Between the trimmed V and J ends, which lost 0 bases and 0 bases, there was a span of 18 bases. CDR3: CASSLWGPRDRDSNQPQHF. CDR3 sequence (DNA): TGTGCCAGCAGTTTATGGGGCCCTCGGGACCGAGATAGCAATCAGCCCCAGCATTTT.

This chain connects TRBV21-1 to TRBJ1-1. TRBV21-1 is annotated as a pseudogene. This CDR3 region has 14 residues. The CDR3 sequence: CASSVGKEGTEAFF. In DNA, the CDR3 is TGTGCCAGCAGTGTGGGAAAGGAAGGCACTGAAGCTTTCTTT.

Details on this clone: Other DNA sequences in this sample translate to the same CDR3. V gene TRBV5-4 combines with J gene TRBJ2-3, with unresolved D. The germline gives CDR1 SGHNT, CDR2 YYREEE (reference sequence). Trimming took 3 bases from V and 0 from J, leaving 5 bases between them. The CDR3 is 13 residues long. This CDR3 reads CASSSPSTDTQYF. CDR3 bases: TGTGCCAGCAGCTCCCCAAGCACAGATACGCAGTATTTT.

This chain joins TRBV6-5 and TRBJ1-2, with TRBD1 as a possible D gene (5 bases). V was trimmed by 6 bases and J by 0 bases, leaving 14 bases between them. The germline V gene encodes CDR1 MNHEY and CDR2 SVGAGI. The CDR3 length is 15 residues. The CDR3 spells CASSKGIQANYGYTF. The CDR3 DNA reads as TGTGCCAGCAGCAAAGGAATACAGGCTAACTATGGCTACACCTTC.